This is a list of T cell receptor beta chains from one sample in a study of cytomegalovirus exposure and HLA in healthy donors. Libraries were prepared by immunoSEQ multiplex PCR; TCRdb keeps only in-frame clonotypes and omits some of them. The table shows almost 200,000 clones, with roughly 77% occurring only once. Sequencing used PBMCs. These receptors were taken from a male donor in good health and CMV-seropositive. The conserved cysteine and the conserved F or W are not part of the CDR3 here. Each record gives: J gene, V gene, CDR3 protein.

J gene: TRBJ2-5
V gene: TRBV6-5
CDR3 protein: ASSYSTDPGRETQY

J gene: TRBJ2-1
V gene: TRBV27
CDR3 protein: ASSFSRFPNEQF

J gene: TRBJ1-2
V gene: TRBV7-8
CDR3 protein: ASSRRIRTALPYGYT

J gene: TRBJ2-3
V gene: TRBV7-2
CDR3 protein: ASSSHPAGADTDTQY

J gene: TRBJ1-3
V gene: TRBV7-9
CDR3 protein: ASSFNRGGGNTIY

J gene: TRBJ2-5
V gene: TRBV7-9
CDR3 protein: ASSLAQGQETQY

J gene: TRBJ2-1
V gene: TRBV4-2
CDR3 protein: ASSQASGSSYNEQF

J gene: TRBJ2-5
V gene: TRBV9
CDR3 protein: ASSGTGVDKETQY

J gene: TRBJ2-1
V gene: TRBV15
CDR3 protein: ATSRDLSGGANEQF

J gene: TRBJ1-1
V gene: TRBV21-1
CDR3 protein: ASSMGTGRLDTEAF

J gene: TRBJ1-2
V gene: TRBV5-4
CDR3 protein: ASSLDVGAEGYT

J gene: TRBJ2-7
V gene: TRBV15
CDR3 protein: ATSRGGSRNSYEQY

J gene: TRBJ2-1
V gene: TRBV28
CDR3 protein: ASTPRGRDYNEQF

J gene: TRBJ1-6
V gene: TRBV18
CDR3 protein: ASSPSQGVSSPLH

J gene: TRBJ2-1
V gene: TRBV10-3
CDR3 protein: AISPRAGVTHNEQF

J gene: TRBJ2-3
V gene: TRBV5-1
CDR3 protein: ASSLPVLNTQY

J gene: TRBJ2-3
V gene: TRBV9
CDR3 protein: ASSAGGDTQY

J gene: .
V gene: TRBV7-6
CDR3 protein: ASSLALIHEQY

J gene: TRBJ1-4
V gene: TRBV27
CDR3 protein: ASSFQGGPTNEKLF

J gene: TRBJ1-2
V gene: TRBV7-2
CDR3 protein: ASSWDRGAYGYT

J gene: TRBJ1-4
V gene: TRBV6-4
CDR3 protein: ASSERGGGGEKLF

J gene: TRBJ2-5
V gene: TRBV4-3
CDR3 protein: ASSQELAGNQETQY

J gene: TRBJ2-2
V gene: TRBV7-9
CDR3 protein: ASSLDLTGVTGELF

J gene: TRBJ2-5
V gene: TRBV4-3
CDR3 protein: ASSQGSTSGGGETQY

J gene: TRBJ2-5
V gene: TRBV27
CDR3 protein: ASSLNPTSTQY

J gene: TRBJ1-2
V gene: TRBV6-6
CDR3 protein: ASSYGAVYGYT

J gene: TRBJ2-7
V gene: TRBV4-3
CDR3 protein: ASSQELEGAYEQY

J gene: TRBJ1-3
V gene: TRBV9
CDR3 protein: ASSPYYRDYSGNTIY

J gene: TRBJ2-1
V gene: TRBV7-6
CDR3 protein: ASSLGGGSNDEQF

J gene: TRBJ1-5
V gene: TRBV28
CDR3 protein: ASSFALKNQPQH

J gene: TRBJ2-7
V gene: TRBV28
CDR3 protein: ASSGTPSYEQY

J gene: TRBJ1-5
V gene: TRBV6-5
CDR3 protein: ASSRDRGNGQPQH

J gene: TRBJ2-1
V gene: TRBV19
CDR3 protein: ASSITPYSGHNEQF

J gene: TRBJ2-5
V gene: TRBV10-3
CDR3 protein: AIRREPGEETQY

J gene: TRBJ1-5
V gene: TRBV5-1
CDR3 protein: ASSLQGDQPQH

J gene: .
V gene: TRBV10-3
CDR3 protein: AITPGQGGSYEQY

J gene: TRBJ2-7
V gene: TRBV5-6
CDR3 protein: ASSHGGYEQY

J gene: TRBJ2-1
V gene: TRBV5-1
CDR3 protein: ASSLGGLAGPNEQF

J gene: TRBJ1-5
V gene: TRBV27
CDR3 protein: ASSFQGNQPQH

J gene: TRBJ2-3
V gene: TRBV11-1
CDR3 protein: ASSEAAGLQITDTQY

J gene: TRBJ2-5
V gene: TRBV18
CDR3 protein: ASSPQTSRETQY

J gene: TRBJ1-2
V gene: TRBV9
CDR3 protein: ASYSRVYGYT

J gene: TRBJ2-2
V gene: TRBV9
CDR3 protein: ASSVSQGSTGELF

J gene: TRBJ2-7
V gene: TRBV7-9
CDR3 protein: ASSYGQSYEQY

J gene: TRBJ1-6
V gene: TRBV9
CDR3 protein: ASRPSPSGNSPLH

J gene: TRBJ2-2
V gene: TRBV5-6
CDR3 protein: ASSLVRGGNTGELF

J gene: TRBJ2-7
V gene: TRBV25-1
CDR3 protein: ASSGAGGPREQY